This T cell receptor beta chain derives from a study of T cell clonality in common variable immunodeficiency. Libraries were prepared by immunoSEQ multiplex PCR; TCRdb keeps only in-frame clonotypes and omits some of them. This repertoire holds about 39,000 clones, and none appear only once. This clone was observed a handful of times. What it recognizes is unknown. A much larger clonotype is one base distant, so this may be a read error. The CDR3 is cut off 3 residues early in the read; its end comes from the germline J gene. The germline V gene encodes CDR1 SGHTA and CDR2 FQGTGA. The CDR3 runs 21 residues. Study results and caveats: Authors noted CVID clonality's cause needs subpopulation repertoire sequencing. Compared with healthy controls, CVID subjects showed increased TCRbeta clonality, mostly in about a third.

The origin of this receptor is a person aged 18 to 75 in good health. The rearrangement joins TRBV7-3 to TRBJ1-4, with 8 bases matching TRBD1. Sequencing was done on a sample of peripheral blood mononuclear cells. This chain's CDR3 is CASSLNLGQGKVGSYNSPLFF. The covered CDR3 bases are TGTGCCAGCAGCTTAAACTTAGGACAGGGTAAAGTTGGCTCCTATAATTCACCA.